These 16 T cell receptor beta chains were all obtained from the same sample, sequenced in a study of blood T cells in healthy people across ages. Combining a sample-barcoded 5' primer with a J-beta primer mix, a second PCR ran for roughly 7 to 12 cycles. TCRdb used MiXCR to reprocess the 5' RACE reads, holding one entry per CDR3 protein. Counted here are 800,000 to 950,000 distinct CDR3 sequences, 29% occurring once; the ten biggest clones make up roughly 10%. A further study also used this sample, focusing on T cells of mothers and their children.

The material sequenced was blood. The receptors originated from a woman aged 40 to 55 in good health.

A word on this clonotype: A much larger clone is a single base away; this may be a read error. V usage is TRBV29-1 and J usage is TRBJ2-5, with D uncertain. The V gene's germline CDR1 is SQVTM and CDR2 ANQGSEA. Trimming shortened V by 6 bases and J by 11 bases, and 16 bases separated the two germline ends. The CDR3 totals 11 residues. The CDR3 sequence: CSVPGVPEQYF. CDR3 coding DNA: TGCAGCGTACCTGGCGTACCTGAGCAGTACTTC.

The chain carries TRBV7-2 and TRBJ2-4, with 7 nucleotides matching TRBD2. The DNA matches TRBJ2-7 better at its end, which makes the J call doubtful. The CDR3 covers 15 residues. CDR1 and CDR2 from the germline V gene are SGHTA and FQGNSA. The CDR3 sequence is CASSTRRGTLYEQYF. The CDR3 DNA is TGTGCCAGTTCAACCAGGCGGGGGACCCTCTACGAGCAGTACTTC.

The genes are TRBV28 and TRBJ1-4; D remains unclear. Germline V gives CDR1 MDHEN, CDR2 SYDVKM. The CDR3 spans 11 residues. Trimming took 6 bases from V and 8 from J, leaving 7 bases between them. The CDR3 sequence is CASRSTEKLFF. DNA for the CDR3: TGTGCCAGCAGATCTACAGAAAAACTGTTTTTT.

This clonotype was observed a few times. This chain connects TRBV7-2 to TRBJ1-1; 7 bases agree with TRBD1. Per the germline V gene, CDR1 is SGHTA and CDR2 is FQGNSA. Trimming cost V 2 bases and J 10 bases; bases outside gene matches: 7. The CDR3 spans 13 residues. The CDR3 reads CASSLPATGPAFF. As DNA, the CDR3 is TGTGCCAGCAGCTTACCAGCGACAGGGCCAGCTTTCTTT.

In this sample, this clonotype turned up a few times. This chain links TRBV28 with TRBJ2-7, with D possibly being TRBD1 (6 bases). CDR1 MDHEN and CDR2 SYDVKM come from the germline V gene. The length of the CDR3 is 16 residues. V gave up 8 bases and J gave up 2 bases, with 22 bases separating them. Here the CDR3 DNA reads TGTGCCAGCCCGCCTTTACAGGGCGATGATACCTACGAGCAGTACTTC. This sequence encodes CASPPLQGDDTYEQYF.

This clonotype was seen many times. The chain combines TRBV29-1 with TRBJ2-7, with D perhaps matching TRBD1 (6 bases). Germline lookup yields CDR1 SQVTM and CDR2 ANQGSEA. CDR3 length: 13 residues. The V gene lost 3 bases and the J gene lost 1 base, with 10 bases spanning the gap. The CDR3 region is CSVEAQGSYEQYF. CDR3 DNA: TGCAGCGTTGAGGCCCAGGGGTCCTACGAGCAGTACTTC.

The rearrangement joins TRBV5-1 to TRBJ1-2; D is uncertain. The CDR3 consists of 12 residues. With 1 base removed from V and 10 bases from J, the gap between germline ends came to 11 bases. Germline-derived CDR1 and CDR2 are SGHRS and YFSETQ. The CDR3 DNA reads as TGCGCCAGCAGCTTGAAGGAGGATATCTACACCTTC. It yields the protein CASSLKEDIYTF.

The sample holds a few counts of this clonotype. The CDR3 loop reads CASSLSARGSNEQYF. DNA for the CDR3: TGTGCCAGCAGTTTATCAGCCAGGGGGTCGAACGAGCAGTACTTC. The chain recombines TRBV28 with TRBJ2-5, with 7 nucleotides matching TRBD1. The DNA matches TRBJ2-7 better at its end, which makes the J call doubtful. Looked up from germline, CDR1 is MDHEN and CDR2 is SYDVKM. CDR3 length: 15 amino acids.

The CDR3 sequence: CASSQVEDLWAEAFF. As DNA, the CDR3 is TGCGCCAGCAGCCAAGTTGAGGACTTATGGGCTGAAGCTTTCTTT. V is TRBV4-3 and J is TRBJ1-1; D is unresolved. CDR3 length equals 15 residues. The germline CDR1 and CDR2 sequences are LGHNA and YSLEER. V was pared by 1 base and J by 6 bases, with 15 bases between.

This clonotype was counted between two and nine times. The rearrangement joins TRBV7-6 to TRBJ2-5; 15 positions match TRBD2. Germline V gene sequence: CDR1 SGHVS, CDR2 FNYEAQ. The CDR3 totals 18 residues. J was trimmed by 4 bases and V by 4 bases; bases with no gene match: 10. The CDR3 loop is CASSSTTGTSGGSETQYF. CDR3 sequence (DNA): TGTGCCAGCAGCTCAACGACCGGGACTAGCGGGGGGTCAGAGACCCAGTACTTC.

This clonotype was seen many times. The CDR3 DNA follows: TGTGCCAGCAGTTTAGAGGGACGGAGGACTGAAGCTTTCTTT. This codes for CASSLEGRRTEAFF. The chain joins TRBV27 to TRBJ1-1; the D gene is possibly TRBD1 (5 bases). This CDR3 has 14 amino acids. V lost 2 bases, J lost 5 bases, and 12 bases lay in between. From germline, CDR1 is MNHEY and CDR2 SMNVEV (reference sequence).

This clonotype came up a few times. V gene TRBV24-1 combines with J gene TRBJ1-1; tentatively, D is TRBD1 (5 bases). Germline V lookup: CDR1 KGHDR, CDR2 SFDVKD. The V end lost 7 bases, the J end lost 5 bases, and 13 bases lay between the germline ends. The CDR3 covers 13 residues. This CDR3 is CATRGWGMTEAFF. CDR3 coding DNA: TGTGCCACCAGAGGGTGGGGGATGACTGAAGCTTTCTTT.

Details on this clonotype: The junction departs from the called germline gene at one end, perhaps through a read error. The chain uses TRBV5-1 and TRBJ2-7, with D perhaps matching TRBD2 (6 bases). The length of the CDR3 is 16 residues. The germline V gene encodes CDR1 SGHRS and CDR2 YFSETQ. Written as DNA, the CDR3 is TGCACCAGCAGCATGGGGACTCAACAGAGCGATTACGAGCAGTACTTC. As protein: CTSSMGTQQSDYEQYF.

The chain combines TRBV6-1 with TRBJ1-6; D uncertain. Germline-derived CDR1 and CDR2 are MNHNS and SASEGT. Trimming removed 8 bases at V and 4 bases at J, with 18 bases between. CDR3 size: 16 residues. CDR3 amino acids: CASRGGTASYNSPLHF. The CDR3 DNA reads TGTGCCAGCCGAGGTGGTACAGCGAGTTATAATTCACCCCTCCACTTT.

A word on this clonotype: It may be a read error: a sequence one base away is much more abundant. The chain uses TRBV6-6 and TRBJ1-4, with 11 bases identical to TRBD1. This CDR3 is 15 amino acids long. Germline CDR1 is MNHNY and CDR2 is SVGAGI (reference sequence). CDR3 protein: CASRPPGQGDEKPFF. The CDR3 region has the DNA TGTGCCAGCAGACCTCCGGGACAGGGGGATGAAAAACCGTTTTTT.

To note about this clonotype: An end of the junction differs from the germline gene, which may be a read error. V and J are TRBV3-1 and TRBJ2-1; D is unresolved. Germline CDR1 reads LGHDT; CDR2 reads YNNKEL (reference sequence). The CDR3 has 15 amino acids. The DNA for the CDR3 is TGTGCCAGCAGTCTCTCCCCCAGCTCCTACGATGAGCAGTTCTTC. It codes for CASSLSPSSYDEQFF.